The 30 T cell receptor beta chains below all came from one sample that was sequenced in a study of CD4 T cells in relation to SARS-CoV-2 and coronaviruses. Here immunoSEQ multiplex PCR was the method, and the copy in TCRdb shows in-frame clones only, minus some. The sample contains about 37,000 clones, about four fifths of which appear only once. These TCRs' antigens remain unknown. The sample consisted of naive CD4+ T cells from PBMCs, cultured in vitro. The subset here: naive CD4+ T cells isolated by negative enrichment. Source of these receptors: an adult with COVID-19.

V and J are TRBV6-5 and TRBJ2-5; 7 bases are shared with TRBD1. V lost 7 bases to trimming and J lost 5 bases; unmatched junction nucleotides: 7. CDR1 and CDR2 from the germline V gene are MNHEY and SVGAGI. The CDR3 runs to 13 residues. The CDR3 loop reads CASTRTGSETQYF. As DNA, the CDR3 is TGTGCCAGCACCCGGACAGGATCGGAGACCCAGTACTTC.

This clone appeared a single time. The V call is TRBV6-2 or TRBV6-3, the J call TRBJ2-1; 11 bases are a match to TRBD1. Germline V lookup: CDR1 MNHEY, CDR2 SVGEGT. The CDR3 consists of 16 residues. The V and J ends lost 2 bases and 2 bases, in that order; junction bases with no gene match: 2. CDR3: CASSYRTGGTYNEQFF. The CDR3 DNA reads TGTGCCAGCAGTTACCGGACAGGGGGCACCTACAATGAGCAGTTCTTC.

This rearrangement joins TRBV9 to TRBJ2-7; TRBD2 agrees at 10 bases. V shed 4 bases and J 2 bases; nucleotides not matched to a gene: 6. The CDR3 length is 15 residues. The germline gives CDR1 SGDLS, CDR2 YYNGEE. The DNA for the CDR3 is TGTGCCAGCAGCCCAGGACTAGCGGAAACCTACGAGCAGTACTTC. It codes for CASSPGLAETYEQYF.

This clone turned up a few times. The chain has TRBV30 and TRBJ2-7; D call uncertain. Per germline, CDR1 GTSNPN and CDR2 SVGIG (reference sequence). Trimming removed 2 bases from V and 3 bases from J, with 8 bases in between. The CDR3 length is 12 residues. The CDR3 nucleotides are TGTGCCTGGAGTCAAGACATCTACGAGCAGTACTTC. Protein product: CAWSQDIYEQYF.

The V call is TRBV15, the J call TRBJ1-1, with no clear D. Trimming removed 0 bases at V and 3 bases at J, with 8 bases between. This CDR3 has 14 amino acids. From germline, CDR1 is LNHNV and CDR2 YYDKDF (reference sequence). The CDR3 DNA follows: TGTGCCACCAGCAGAGATTACACCGACACTGAAGCTTTCTTT. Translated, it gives CATSRDYTDTEAFF.

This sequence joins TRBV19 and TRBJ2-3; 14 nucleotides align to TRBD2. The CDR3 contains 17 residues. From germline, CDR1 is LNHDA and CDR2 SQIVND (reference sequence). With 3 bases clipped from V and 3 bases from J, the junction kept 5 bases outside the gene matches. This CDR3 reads CASSIGTSGSGTDTQYF. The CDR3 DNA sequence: TGTGCCAGTAGTATCGGGACTAGCGGGAGCGGAACAGATACGCAGTATTTT.

CDR3: CASSQEWSGGGNEQFF. DNA for the CDR3: TGCGCCAGCAGCCAAGAATGGTCGGGAGGTGGCAATGAGCAGTTCTTC. The rearrangement joins TRBV4-1 to TRBJ2-1; 7 bases agree with TRBD2. With V trimmed by 0 bases and J by 6 bases, 8 bases remained unmatched. Germline CDR1 MGHRA, CDR2 YSYEKL. The CDR3 is 16 residues long.

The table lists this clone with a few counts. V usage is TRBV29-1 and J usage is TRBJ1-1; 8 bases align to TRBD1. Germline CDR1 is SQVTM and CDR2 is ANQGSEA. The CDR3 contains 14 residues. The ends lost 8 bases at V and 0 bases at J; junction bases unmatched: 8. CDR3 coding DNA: TGCAGCCACTCCGGGACAGGCATGAACACTGAAGCTTTCTTT. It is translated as CSHSGTGMNTEAFF.

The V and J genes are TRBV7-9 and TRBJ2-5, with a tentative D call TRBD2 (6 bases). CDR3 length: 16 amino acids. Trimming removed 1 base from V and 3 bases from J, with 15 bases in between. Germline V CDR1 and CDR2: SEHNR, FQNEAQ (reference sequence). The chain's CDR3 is CASSLGWRDGKETQYF. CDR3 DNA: TGTGCCAGCAGCTTAGGATGGCGGGACGGGAAAGAGACCCAGTACTTC.

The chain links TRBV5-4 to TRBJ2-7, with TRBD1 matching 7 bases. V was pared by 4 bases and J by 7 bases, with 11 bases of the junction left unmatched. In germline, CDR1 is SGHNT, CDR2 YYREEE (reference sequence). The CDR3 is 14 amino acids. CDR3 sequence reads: CASSPGGSSGEQYF. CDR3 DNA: TGTGCCAGCAGCCCAGGGGGTTCGTCGGGAGAGCAGTACTTC.

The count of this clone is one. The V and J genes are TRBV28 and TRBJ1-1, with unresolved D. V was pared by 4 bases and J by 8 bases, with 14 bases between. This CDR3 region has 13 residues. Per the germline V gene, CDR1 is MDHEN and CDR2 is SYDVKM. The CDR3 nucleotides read TGTGCCAGCAGTTGGGGTTATAGAGGGGAAGCTTTCTTT. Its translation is CASSWGYRGEAFF. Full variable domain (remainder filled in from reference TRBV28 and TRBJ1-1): DVKVTQSSRYLVKRTGEKVFLECVQDMDHENMFWYRQDPGLGLRLIYFSYDVKMKEKGDIPEGYSVSREKKERFSLILESASTNQTSMYLCASSWGYRGEAFFGQGTRLTVV.

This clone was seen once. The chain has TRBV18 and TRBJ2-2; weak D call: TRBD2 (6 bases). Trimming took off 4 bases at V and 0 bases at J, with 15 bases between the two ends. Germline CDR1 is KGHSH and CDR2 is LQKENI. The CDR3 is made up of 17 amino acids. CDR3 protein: CASSLIGSSANTGELFF. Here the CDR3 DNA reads TGTGCCAGCTCACTGATCGGGAGTTCCGCGAACACCGGGGAGCTGTTTTTT. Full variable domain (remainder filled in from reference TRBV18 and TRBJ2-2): NAGVMQNPRHLVRRRGQEARLRCSPMKGHSHVYWYRQLPEEGLKFMVYLQKENIIDESGMPKERFSAEFPKEGPSILRIQQVVRGDSAAYFCASSLIGSSANTGELFFGEGSRLTVL.

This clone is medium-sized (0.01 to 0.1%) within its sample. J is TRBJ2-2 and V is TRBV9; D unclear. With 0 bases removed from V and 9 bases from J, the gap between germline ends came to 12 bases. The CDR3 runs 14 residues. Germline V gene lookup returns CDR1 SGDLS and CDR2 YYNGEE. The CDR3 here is CASSVGDGLRELFF. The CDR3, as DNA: TGTGCCAGCAGCGTAGGGGATGGTCTCCGGGAGCTGTTTTTT.

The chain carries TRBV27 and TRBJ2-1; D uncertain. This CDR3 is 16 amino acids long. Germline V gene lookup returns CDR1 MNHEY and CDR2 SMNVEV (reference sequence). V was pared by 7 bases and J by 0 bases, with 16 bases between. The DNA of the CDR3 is TGTGCCAGCAAAAACCAGGACGTGAGCTCCTACAATGAGCAGTTCTTC. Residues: CASKNQDVSSYNEQFF.

CDR3 protein: CASSQEVTSSGETQYF. The CDR3 DNA follows: TGCGCCAGCAGCCAAGAAGTGACTAGCTCCGGAGAGACCCAGTACTTC. The rearrangement joins TRBV4-1 to TRBJ2-5; 7 nucleotides match TRBD2. Losses at the gene ends were 0 bases for V and 4 bases for J; bases not matched to a gene: 8. The CDR3 has 16 residues. Looked up from germline, CDR1 is MGHRA and CDR2 is YSYEKL.

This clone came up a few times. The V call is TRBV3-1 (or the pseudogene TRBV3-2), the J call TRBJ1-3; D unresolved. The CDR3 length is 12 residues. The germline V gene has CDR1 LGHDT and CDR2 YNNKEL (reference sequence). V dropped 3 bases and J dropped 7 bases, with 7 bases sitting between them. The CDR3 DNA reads TGTGCCAGCAGCCAGGACCCCAACACCATATATTTT. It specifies CASSQDPNTIYF.

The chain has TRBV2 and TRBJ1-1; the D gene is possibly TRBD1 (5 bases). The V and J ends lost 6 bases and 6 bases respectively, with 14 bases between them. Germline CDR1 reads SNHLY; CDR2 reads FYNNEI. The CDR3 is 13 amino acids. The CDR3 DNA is TGTGCCAGCAGCCAGGATGGGGGTGCTGAAGCTTTCTTT. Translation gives CASSQDGGAEAFF.

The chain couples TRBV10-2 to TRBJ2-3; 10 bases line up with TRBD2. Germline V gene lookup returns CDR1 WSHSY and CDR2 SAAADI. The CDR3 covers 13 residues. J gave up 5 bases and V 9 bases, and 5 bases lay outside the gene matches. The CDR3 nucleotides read TGCGCCAGTAGACTAGCGGGTATAGATACGCAGTATTTT. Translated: CASRLAGIDTQYF.

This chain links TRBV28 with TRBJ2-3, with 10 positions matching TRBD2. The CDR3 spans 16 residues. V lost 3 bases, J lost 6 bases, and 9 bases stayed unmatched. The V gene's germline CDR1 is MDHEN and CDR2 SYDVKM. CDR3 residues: CASSFYLAGVQDTQYF. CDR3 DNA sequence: TGTGCCAGCAGTTTCTATCTAGCGGGAGTTCAGGATACGCAGTATTTT. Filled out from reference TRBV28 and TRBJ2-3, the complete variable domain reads DVKVTQSSRYLVKRTGEKVFLECVQDMDHENMFWYRQDPGLGLRLIYFSYDVKMKEKGDIPEGYSVSREKKERFSLILESASTNQTSMYLCASSFYLAGVQDTQYFGPGTRLTVL.

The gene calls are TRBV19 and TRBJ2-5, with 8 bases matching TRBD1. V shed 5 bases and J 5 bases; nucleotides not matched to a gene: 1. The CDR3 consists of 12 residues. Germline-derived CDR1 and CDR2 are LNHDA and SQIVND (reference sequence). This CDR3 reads CASSQGAETQYF. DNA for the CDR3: TGTGCCAGTAGTCAGGGGGCCGAGACCCAGTACTTC.

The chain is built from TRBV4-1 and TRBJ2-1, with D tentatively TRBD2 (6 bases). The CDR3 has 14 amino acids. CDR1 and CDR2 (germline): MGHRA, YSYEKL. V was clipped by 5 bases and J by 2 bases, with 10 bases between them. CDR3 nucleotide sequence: TGCGCCAGCAGCAAGGGACTTACCTACAATGAGCAGTTCTTC. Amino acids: CASSKGLTYNEQFF.

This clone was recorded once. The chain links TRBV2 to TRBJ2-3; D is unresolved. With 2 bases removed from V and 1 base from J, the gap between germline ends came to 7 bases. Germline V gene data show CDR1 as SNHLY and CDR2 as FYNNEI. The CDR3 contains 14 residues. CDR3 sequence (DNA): TGTGCCAGCAGTGAAACAGCCCGCACAGATACGCAGTATTTT. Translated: CASSETARTDTQYF.

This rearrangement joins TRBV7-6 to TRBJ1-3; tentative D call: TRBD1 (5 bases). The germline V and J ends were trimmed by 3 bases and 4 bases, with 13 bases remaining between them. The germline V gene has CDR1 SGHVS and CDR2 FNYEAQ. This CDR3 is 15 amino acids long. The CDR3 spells CASSFLTGAGNTIYF. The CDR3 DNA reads TGTGCCAGCAGCTTCTTGACTGGGGCCGGAAACACCATATATTTT.

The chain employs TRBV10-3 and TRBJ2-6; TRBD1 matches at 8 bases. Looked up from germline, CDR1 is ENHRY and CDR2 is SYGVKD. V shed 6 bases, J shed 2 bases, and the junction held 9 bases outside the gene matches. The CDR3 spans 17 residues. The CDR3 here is CAIRADRAPPGANVLTF. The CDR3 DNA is TGTGCCATCAGGGCGGACAGGGCACCTCCTGGGGCCAACGTCCTGACTTTC.

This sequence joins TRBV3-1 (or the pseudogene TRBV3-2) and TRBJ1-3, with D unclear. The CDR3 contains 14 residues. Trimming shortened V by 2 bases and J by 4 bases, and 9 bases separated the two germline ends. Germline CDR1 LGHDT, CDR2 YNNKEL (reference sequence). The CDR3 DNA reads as TGTGCCAGCAGCCAAAGTGAACAGGGAAACACCATATATTTT. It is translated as CASSQSEQGNTIYF.

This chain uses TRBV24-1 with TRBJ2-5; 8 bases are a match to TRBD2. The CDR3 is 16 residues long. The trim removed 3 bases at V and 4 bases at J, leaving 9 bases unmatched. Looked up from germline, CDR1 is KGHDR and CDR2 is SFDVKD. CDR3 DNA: TGTGCCACCAGTGATCCTTCAGCGGGAGATATAGAGACCCAGTACTTC. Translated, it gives CATSDPSAGDIETQYF.

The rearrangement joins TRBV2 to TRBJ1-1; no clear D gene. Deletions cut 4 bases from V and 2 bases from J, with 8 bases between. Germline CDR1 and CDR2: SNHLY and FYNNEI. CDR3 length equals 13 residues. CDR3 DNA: TGTGCCAGCAGTGTTGAGCGAAACACTGAAGCTTTCTTT. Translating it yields CASSVERNTEAFF.

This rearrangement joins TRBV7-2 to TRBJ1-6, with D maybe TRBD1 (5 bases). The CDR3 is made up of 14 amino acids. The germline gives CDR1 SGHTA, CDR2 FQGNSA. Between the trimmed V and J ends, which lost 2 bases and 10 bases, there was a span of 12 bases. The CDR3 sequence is CASSLRPGWSPLHF. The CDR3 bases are TGTGCCAGCAGCTTACGGCCAGGGTGGTCACCCCTCCACTTT.

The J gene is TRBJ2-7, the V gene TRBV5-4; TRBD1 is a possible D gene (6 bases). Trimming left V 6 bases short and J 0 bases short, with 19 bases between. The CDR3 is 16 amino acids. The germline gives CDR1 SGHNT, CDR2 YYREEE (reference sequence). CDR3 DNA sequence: TGTGCCAGCACGAAAGGGGGTGGGCAAAGCTCCTACGAGCAGTACTTC. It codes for CASTKGGGQSSYEQYF.

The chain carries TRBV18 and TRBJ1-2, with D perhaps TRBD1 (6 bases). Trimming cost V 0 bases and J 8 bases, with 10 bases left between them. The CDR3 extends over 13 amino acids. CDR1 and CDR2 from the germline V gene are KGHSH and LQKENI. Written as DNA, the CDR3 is TGTGCCAGCTCACCACCGATGACAGGAGGCTACACCTTC. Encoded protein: CASSPPMTGGYTF.